The clone carrying this TCR beta chain was seen a single time. Antigen: not known. The sample comes from a study of T-cell reconstitution after alpha-beta-depleted transplantation in children. The CDR3 is made up of 14 amino acids. The germline gives CDR1 SGHTA, CDR2 FQGNSA. V shed 5 bases and J 5 bases; nucleotides not matched to a gene: 4. Study-wide results and limits: Surviving thymic progenitors and recipient T cells were the source of high TCRbeta diversity at day 60 in some patients. Reportedly, alpha-beta T cells present about two months post-transplant originated from several hundred expanded clones of graft origin. T-cell counts and diversity were attributed mostly to newly produced T cells one year after transplant.

Unique molecular identifiers were used to barcode this TCRbeta library. TCRdb independently ran MiXCR on the PCR reads; one entry per CDR3 protein. The table includes fewer than 750,000 distinct CDR3 sequences, 20% to 25% detected once. This receptor was taken from a boy under two years old who had a stem cell transplant for acute myeloid leukemia, so the T cells may come from the graft donor. The input for sequencing was PBMCs, mostly from graft donor cells, taken 360 days after TCRalphabeta/CD19-depleted stem cell transplant. This rearrangement joins TRBV7-2 to TRBJ2-2; 8 bases are shared with TRBD1. CDR3: CASSRTGLTGELFF. CDR3 coding DNA: TGTGCCAGCAGCCGGACAGGGTTAACCGGGGAGCTGTTTTTT.